This T cell receptor (beta chain) was documented in a study of blood T cells in healthy people across ages. The study, taken as a whole, reports: Greater diversity and more naive CD4+ cells were seen in long-lived donors than in aged donors. Per-million-T-cell TCR beta diversity fell roughly linearly with age. Percentage of naive T cells showed a strong correlation with TCR beta diversity.

PCR was performed a second time for about 7 to 11 cycles using a sample-barcoded 5' primer and a J-beta primer mix. No fewer than 3 million CDR3-containing paired-end reads came from each sample. TCRdb redid the calling of the 5' RACE reads with MiXCR, one entry per CDR3 protein. The sample includes hundreds of thousands of distinct CDR3 sequences, approximately 21% seen only once; the top ten take 3.5% to 4%. Deletions cut 7 bases from V and 0 bases from J, with 10 bases between. CDR1 is ENHRY and CDR2 is SYGVKD in the germline V gene. The CDR3 extends over 13 amino acids. On this clonotype: The antigen is undetermined.

This chain links TRBV10-3 with TRBJ2-7; maybe TRBD1 (5 bases). The receptor's source is a man between 65 and 80 years old in good health. Sequenced: blood. The CDR3 region is CAIKDSLSYEQYF. Written as DNA, the CDR3 is TGTGCCATCAAAGACAGCCTCTCCTACGAGCAGTACTTC.